This T cell receptor beta chain was profiled in a study of blood T cell repertoires in COVID-19. The V gene end was trimmed by 0 bases and the J gene end by 4 bases; junction bases not matched to a gene: 8. This CDR3 contains 17 residues. Germline V lookup: CDR1 SGHNT, CDR2 YYREEE (reference sequence). Clones were sequenced by immunoSEQ multiplex PCR, and TCRdb holds only the in-frame ones, with some missing. Altogether around 360,000 clones are present, approximately 87% being singletons, with the ten largest covering approximately 1.9%. V is TRBV5-4 and J is TRBJ2-3, with 10 bases aligning to TRBD2. The source of this sequence is a man aged 35-49 years in a cohort exposed to, infected with or recovered from COVID-19 (not recorded which). The sequenced material came from PBMCs or T cells enriched from blood (not recorded which). DNA for the CDR3: TGTGCCAGCAGCTTGGGTTCAGCGGGAGGGCCCCCAGATACGCAGTATTTT. Translation gives CASSLGSAGGPPDTQYF.